The 32 T cell receptor beta chains given below trace back to one sample, sequenced in a study of shared clonotypes between healthy human individuals. Naive CD8 populations comprised CD45RO-negative cells positively selected for CCR7, excluding terminally differentiated effector memory CD45RA+ cells. Assay: immunoSEQ multiplex PCR; the TCRdb copy retains only in-frame clones and omits some. The sample holds 550,000 to 600,000 clones, 95% to 98% seen once. Material: naive CD8+ T cells sorted from blood. All receptors derive from a man between 25 and 39 years old in good health.

The chain links TRBV5-5 to TRBJ2-6; no definite D call. This CDR3 has 15 amino acids. Germline loops: CDR1 SGHKS, CDR2 YYEKEE (reference sequence). V lost 6 bases and J lost 2, with 12 bases in between. CDR3 bases: TGTGCCAGCACCCTTCAGGTCGCTGGGGCCAACGTCCTGACTTTC. The encoded protein is CASTLQVAGANVLTF.

This chain joins TRBV6-1 and TRBJ2-3; 10 bases are shared with TRBD2. CDR3 size: 17 residues. J was trimmed by 5 bases and V by 1 base; bases with no gene match: 9. CDR1 is MNHNS, CDR2 SASEGT, per germline. The CDR3: CASSEEVAGGLGDTQYF. The CDR3 bases are TGTGCCAGCAGTGAAGAAGTAGCGGGAGGTCTGGGAGATACGCAGTATTTT.

This rearrangement joins TRBV27 to TRBJ2-7, with 9 bases lining up with TRBD1. The V gene's germline CDR1 is MNHEY and CDR2 SMNVEV (reference sequence). V gave up 10 bases and J gave up 3 bases; unmatched junction bases: 16. The CDR3 is 16 amino acids. Here the CDR3 reads CATSIVSGTGRYEQYF. The DNA for the CDR3 is TGTGCCACCTCAATTGTTTCCGGGACAGGGCGCTACGAGCAGTACTTC.

The rearrangement links TRBV11-2 to TRBJ2-6, with a tentative D call TRBD1 (6 bases). The CDR3 sequence is 18 residues long. Germline CDR1 reads SGHAT; CDR2 reads FQNNGV. V was shortened by 1 base and J by 0 bases, with 13 bases between the two germline ends. The CDR3 spells CASSLGGRGSSGANVLTF. The CDR3 DNA reads TGTGCCAGCAGCTTAGGGGGCAGGGGCTCCTCTGGGGCCAACGTCCTGACTTTC.

This chain joins TRBV29-1 and TRBJ2-7, with D possibly being TRBD1 (5 bases). Germline V CDR1 and CDR2: SQVTM, ANQGSEA. There are 12 residues in the CDR3. With 7 bases removed from V and 3 bases from J, the gap between germline ends came to 13 bases. The CDR3 nucleotides are TGCAGCGCCGCAGGGTCAAACTACGAGCAGTACTTC. It codes for CSAAGSNYEQYF.

Here the CDR3 DNA reads TGTGCCAGCAGTGTAGGGACAAAGCGCACAGATACGCAGTATTTT. This gives the protein CASSVGTKRTDTQYF. This chain joins TRBV2 and TRBJ2-3; D is perhaps TRBD1 (6 bases). The CDR3 totals 15 residues. V was pared by 4 bases and J by 1 base, with 12 bases between. Per the germline V gene, CDR1 is SNHLY and CDR2 is FYNNEI.

The chain recombines TRBV29-1 with TRBJ2-1; 9 nucleotides match TRBD1. CDR1 is SQVTM and CDR2 is ANQGSEA in the germline V gene. This CDR3 region has 12 residues. V shed 4 bases and J 8 bases; nucleotides not matched to a gene: 3. In DNA, the CDR3 is TGCAGCGTTGTCACAGGGGGCTATGAGCAGTTCTTC. Its translation is CSVVTGGYEQFF.

The V gene is TRBV9, the J gene TRBJ2-7; D is ambiguous. The ends were cut back, 0 bases at V and 6 bases at J, with 19 bases in the middle. Germline V gene data show CDR1 as SGDLS and CDR2 as YYNGEE. CDR3 length: 16 residues. The CDR3 region has the DNA TGTGCCAGCAGCGTAGCGGATCGTTTCGGGCATTCCGAGCAGTACTTC. Residues: CASSVADRFGHSEQYF.

The chain has TRBV6-1 and TRBJ1-1; TRBD1 aligns across 7 bases. V shed 4 bases, J shed 0 bases, and the junction held 2 bases outside the gene matches. Germline loops: CDR1 MNHNS, CDR2 SASEGT. The CDR3 is 14 residues long. CDR3 bases: TGTGCCAGCAGTGGGGACAGTTTGAACACTGAAGCTTTCTTT. Residues: CASSGDSLNTEAFF.

This rearrangement joins TRBV6-6 to TRBJ2-4; no clear D gene. Trimming took off 2 bases at V and 0 bases at J, with 5 bases between the two ends. The V gene's germline CDR1 is MNHNY and CDR2 SVGAGI (reference sequence). The length of the CDR3 is 14 residues. CDR3 residues: CASSYELAKNIQYF. CDR3 coding DNA: TGTGCCAGCAGTTACGAGTTAGCCAAAAACATTCAGTACTTC.

This chain's CDR3 is CASSDGPNPPTQDYEQYF. CDR3 nucleotide sequence: TGTGCCAGCAGCGACGGACCCAACCCCCCAACTCAGGACTACGAGCAGTACTTC. The rearrangement joins TRBV11-3 to TRBJ2-7; D remains unclear. Germline loops: CDR1 SGHNT, CDR2 YENEEA. Trimming cost V 5 bases and J 3 bases, with 26 bases left between them. The CDR3 loop spans 18 amino acids.

V usage is TRBV27 and J usage is TRBJ2-5; no definite D call. The germline V gene encodes CDR1 MNHEY and CDR2 SMNVEV (reference sequence). This CDR3 is built from 13 residues. The germline V and J ends were trimmed by 8 bases and 7 bases, with 17 bases remaining between them. CDR3 sequence (DNA): TGTGCCAGCGGGCTTTCGGCGGTAAGGACCCAGTACTTC. It encodes CASGLSAVRTQYF.

The V call is TRBV4-1, the J call TRBJ2-1, with D possibly matching TRBD2 (5 bases). Germline CDR1 reads MGHRA; CDR2 reads YSYEKL. The CDR3 sequence is 13 residues long. With 2 bases removed from V and 8 bases from J, the gap between germline ends came to 10 bases. Written as DNA, the CDR3 is TGCGCCAGCAGCCAATTACTAGTCCATGAGCAGTTCTTC. This gives the protein CASSQLLVHEQFF.

This clone was counted once. V usage is TRBV18 and J usage is TRBJ2-3; 9 bases are a match to TRBD1. Germline CDR1 is KGHSH and CDR2 is LQKENI. The CDR3 runs to 16 residues. Trimming took 6 bases from V and 6 from J; bases not matched to a gene: 13. CDR3 nucleotides: TGTGCCAGCTCGTTGGGACGGGACAGGGTTTCGGATACGCAGTATTTT. Residues: CASSLGRDRVSDTQYF.

V usage is TRBV4-3 and J usage is TRBJ1-1; D unresolved. The CDR3 loop spans 13 amino acids. Trimming shortened V by 5 bases and J by 1 base, and 8 bases separated the two germline ends. Germline lookup yields CDR1 LGHNA and CDR2 YSLEER. The CDR3 region is CASSIRRNTEAFF. The CDR3 DNA is TGCGCCAGCAGCATAAGAAGGAACACTGAAGCTTTCTTT.

The chain couples TRBV7-2 to TRBJ2-5; the match to TRBD2 covers 11 bases. Germline CDR1 is SGHTA and CDR2 is FQGNSA. The CDR3 loop spans 15 amino acids. The J segment lost 5 bases and the V segment lost 3 bases, leaving 5 bases of the junction unmatched. The CDR3 sequence is CASSFLLAGVETQYF. In DNA, the CDR3 is TGTGCCAGCAGCTTTCTACTAGCGGGAGTTGAGACCCAGTACTTC.

This chain joins TRBV5-1 and TRBJ1-1; D gene ambiguous. V gave up 2 bases and J gave up 6 bases, with 11 bases separating them. The germline V gene encodes CDR1 SGHRS and CDR2 YFSETQ. CDR3 size: 13 residues. CDR3 in amino acids: CASSFAEEPEAFF. DNA of the CDR3: TGCGCCAGCAGCTTCGCGGAGGAACCTGAAGCTTTCTTT. Full variable domain (remainder filled in from reference TRBV5-1 and TRBJ1-1): KAGVTQTPRYLIKTRGQQVTLSCSPISGHRSVSWYQQTPGQGLQFLFEYFSETQRNKGNFPGRFSGRQFSNSRSEMNVSTLELGDSALYLCASSFAEEPEAFFGQGTRLTVV.

V is TRBV27 and J is TRBJ2-7; 7 nucleotides line up with TRBD2. V lost 7 bases, J lost 7 bases, and 13 bases stayed unmatched. Germline values: CDR1 MNHEY, CDR2 SMNVEV (reference sequence). The length of the CDR3 is 14 residues. The CDR3 nucleotides read TGTGCCAGCACCGGCGGGGAGGGGATCTGGGAGCAGTACTTC. Residues: CASTGGEGIWEQYF.

The chain couples TRBV10-1 to TRBJ2-1, with 13 bases that match TRBD2. With 7 bases clipped from V and 0 bases from J, the junction kept 9 bases outside the gene matches. This CDR3 comprises 18 residues. Germline CDR1 and CDR2: WNHNN and SYGVQD (reference sequence). The CDR3 nucleotides are TGCGCCAGCAATGGGACTAGCGGGAAGAGTTACTCCTACAATGAGCAGTTCTTC. Translation: CASNGTSGKSYSYNEQFF.

The chain combines TRBV29-1 with TRBJ1-1; possibly TRBD1 for D (6 bases). Trimming pared 1 base from V and 1 base from J, leaving 7 bases between. The V gene's germline CDR1 is SQVTM and CDR2 ANQGSEA. This CDR3 region has 13 residues. CDR3 in DNA: TGCAGCGTTGAAGGGGGGCCGAACACTGAAGCTTTCTTT. Its translation: CSVEGGPNTEAFF. The variable domain in full, completed from reference TRBV29-1 and TRBJ1-1, reads SAVISQKPSRDICQRGTSLTIQCQVDSQVTMMFWYRQQPGQSLTLIATANQGSEATYESGFVIDKFPISRPNLTFSTLTVSNMSPEDSSIYLCSVEGGPNTEAFFGQGTRLTVV.

V gene TRBV7-9 combines with J gene TRBJ2-7, with a tentative D call TRBD1 (6 bases). Germline loops: CDR1 SEHNR, CDR2 FQNEAQ (reference sequence). The CDR3 length is 13 residues. The V and J ends lost 3 bases and 7 bases respectively, with 13 bases between them. CDR3 amino acids: CASSFPDRWEQYF. CDR3 DNA: TGTGCCAGCAGCTTCCCGGACAGATGGGAGCAGTACTTC.

This clone has a single count. The chain carries TRBV29-1 and TRBJ2-7; 11 positions agree with TRBD1. The CDR3 has 13 amino acids. CDR1 is SQVTM, CDR2 ANQGSEA, per germline. Trimming removed 6 bases from V and 5 bases from J; junction bases left unmatched: 6. The CDR3, as DNA: TGCAGCGTGGACAGGGGGCGAAGAGACGAGCAGTACTTC. This gives the protein CSVDRGRRDEQYF.

The chain carries TRBV27 and TRBJ2-1; 7 bases are a match to TRBD2. With 2 bases clipped from V and 0 bases from J, the junction kept 13 bases outside the gene matches. Germline assignment: CDR1 MNHEY and CDR2 SMNVEV (reference sequence). The CDR3 is made up of 19 amino acids. CDR3 nucleotide sequence: TGTGCCAGCAGTTTAGGGACCGGGGGGTATAGCCTCTCCTACAATGAGCAGTTCTTC. Its protein product is CASSLGTGGYSLSYNEQFF.

The V and J genes are TRBV4-3 and TRBJ2-1; TRBD2 matches 8 bases. J lost 8 bases, V lost 1 base, and 7 bases had no gene match. There are 15 residues in the CDR3. Germline CDR1 LGHNA, CDR2 YSLEER. CDR3 protein: CASSQGLLAGHEQFF. The CDR3 DNA reads TGCGCCAGCAGCCAAGGTTTGCTAGCGGGCCATGAGCAGTTCTTC.

This clone has only one observation. The genes are TRBV2 and TRBJ2-7; TRBD2 agrees at 10 bases. The V gene end was trimmed by 4 bases and the J gene end by 2 bases; junction bases not matched to a gene: 8. Germline values: CDR1 SNHLY, CDR2 FYNNEI. The CDR3 loop spans 16 amino acids. This CDR3 is CASSASSGRIAYEQYF. CDR3 nucleotide sequence: TGTGCCAGCAGTGCCTCTAGCGGGAGAATAGCCTACGAGCAGTACTTC.

This chain uses TRBV18 with TRBJ1-4; maybe TRBD1 (5 bases). Per the germline V gene, CDR1 is KGHSH and CDR2 is LQKENI. Between the trimmed V and J ends, which lost 2 bases and 4 bases, there was a span of 17 bases. The CDR3 covers 17 residues. CDR3 residues: CASSPRDPRYNNEKLFF. The CDR3 nucleotides read TGTGCCAGCTCACCAAGGGACCCTCGTTACAATAATGAAAAACTGTTTTTT. Drawing the rest from reference TRBV18 and TRBJ1-4, the complete variable domain is NAGVMQNPRHLVRRRGQEARLRCSPMKGHSHVYWYRQLPEEGLKFMVYLQKENIIDESGMPKERFSAEFPKEGPSILRIQQVVRGDSAAYFCASSPRDPRYNNEKLFFGSGTQLSVL.

J is TRBJ1-1 and V is TRBV27; 8 bases line up with TRBD1. The germline gives CDR1 MNHEY, CDR2 SMNVEV (reference sequence). V was pared by 3 bases and J by 3 bases, with 3 bases of the junction left unmatched. The length of the CDR3 is 14 residues. The CDR3 bases are TGTGCCAGCAGTTTGATGGACAGGGACACTGAAGCTTTCTTT. This gives the protein CASSLMDRDTEAFF.

This chain uses TRBV10-3 with TRBJ2-7; a possible D gene is TRBD2 (5 bases). Germline V lookup: CDR1 ENHRY, CDR2 SYGVKD. CDR3 size: 15 residues. V was shortened by 0 bases and J by 3 bases, with 12 bases between the two germline ends. The CDR3 loop is CAISESLSGVYEQYF. Written as DNA, the CDR3 is TGTGCCATCAGTGAGTCGCTCTCCGGGGTCTACGAGCAGTACTTC.

The V gene is TRBV5-1, the J gene TRBJ2-3, with 14 nucleotides matching TRBD2. The V segment lost 1 base and the J segment 2 bases; nucleotides outside the gene matches: 3. Germline assignment: CDR1 SGHRS and CDR2 YFSETQ. CDR3 length equals 17 residues. The CDR3 region has the DNA TGCGCCAGCAGCTTGAGGACTAGCGGGGGGCCCACAGATACGCAGTATTTT. Translation gives CASSLRTSGGPTDTQYF.

J is TRBJ2-7 and V is TRBV4-3; a possible D gene is TRBD2 (5 bases). CDR1 LGHNA and CDR2 YSLEER come from the germline V gene. This CDR3 contains 15 residues. V was cut by 3 bases and J by 0 bases, with 12 bases left in between. The CDR3 loop is CASSQDSDDSYEQYF. The CDR3 DNA reads TGCGCCAGCAGCCAGGATAGCGATGACTCCTACGAGCAGTACTTC.

This rearrangement joins TRBV21-1 to TRBJ2-7; the table names TRBD2, a call not compared with the DNA. TRBV21-1 has pseudogene status. The length of the CDR3 is 16 residues. In nucleotides, the CDR3 is TGTGCCAGCAGCAAAGCGCTAACTAGCGGGACGTGCGAGCAGTACTTC. Translation gives CASSKALTSGTCEQYF.

The chain is built from TRBV28 and TRBJ2-5; 8 bases are a match to TRBD2. V dropped 2 bases and J dropped 2; count of bases not matched to a gene: 4. Looked up from germline, CDR1 is MDHEN and CDR2 is SYDVKM. The CDR3 length is 15 residues. The CDR3, as DNA: TGTGCCAGCAGTTTACTGGCTAGCGGGCAAGAGACCCAGTACTTC. Its protein product is CASSLLASGQETQYF. The full variable domain, rest sourced from reference TRBV28 and TRBJ2-5, is DVKVTQSSRYLVKRTGEKVFLECVQDMDHENMFWYRQDPGLGLRLIYFSYDVKMKEKGDIPEGYSVSREKKERFSLILESASTNQTSMYLCASSLLASGQETQYFGPGTRLLVL.